The T cell receptor beta chain described here comes from a study of blood T cell repertoires in COVID-19. The overall study: Researchers got acute and convalescent COVID-19 samples from the United States, Italy and Spain. PBMCs, B-cell-depleted T cells, or T cells provided the cDNA or gDNA that made up the material.

Clinical history as reported by participants underpinned cohort assignment. Original processing methods: By means of reference gene primer amplification, nucleated cell counts were estimated. Data came from immunoSEQ multiplex PCR; TCRdb stores just in-frame clones and leaves some out. V, J and clone size are taken as reported in that table, and D and trimming were inferred from the DNA itself. This repertoire shows around 250,000 clones, more than 85% found once; its top ten account for under 2%. Germline V gene lookup returns CDR1 KGHSH and CDR2 LQKENI. Trimming at V came to 0 bases and at J to 5 bases, leaving 6 bases not matched to a gene. This CDR3 has 15 residues.

The receptor was isolated from a woman in her forties or fifties who had recovered from COVID-19. The sample consisted of PBMCs or T cells enriched from blood (not recorded which). This rearrangement joins TRBV18 to TRBJ1-1, with 7 nucleotides matching TRBD1. Here the CDR3 reads CASSPPTGFRTEAFF. CDR3 DNA: TGTGCCAGCTCACCACCGACAGGGTTTCGAACTGAAGCTTTCTTT.